The next 22 T cell receptor beta chains were all read from a single sample in a study of Ad26.COV2.S vaccination and SARS-CoV-2 variants. The treatment here: roughly 18 received Ad26.COV2.S at low or high dose, single or two shots; 5 received placebo; per-sample allocation not given. Collection of the samples took place on day 63 after the first injection of vaccine or placebo. Sequenced by immunoSEQ multiplex PCR; TCRdb stores in-frame clones only, minus some. The table shows around 450,000 clones, with roughly nine tenths occurring only once. The sample was peripheral blood, taken in a trial of Ad26.COV2.S vaccine versus placebo. Source of these receptors: a person between 18 and 60 years old who received the Ad26.COV2.S COVID-19 vaccine or a placebo.

The chain has TRBV4-2 and TRBJ2-7; 10 positions match TRBD1. V lost 4 bases to trimming and J lost 0 bases; unmatched junction nucleotides: 6. Germline V gene sequence: CDR1 LGHNA, CDR2 YNFKEQ. CDR3 length: 16 amino acids. The CDR3 is CASSPGQGESSYEQYF. In DNA, the CDR3 is TGTGCCAGCAGCCCAGGACAGGGGGAGAGCTCCTACGAGCAGTACTTC.

The chain joins TRBV5-4 to TRBJ2-7, with TRBD2 identical over 7 bases. Germline assignment: CDR1 SGHNT and CDR2 YYREEE (reference sequence). J was trimmed by 7 bases and V by 4 bases; bases with no gene match: 20. This CDR3 is built from 17 residues. The CDR3 DNA reads TGTGCCAGCAGCCTTCCGGCGGGGGACCCACTGGGAGGAGAGCAGTACTTC. As protein: CASSLPAGDPLGGEQYF.

This sequence joins TRBV30 and TRBJ2-1; tentative D call: TRBD1 (7 bases). Germline lookup yields CDR1 GTSNPN and CDR2 SVGIG (reference sequence). This CDR3 is 12 amino acids long. V lost 4 bases and J lost 8, with 12 bases in between. The CDR3 DNA follows: TGTGCCTGGAATCAGGGGGAGGATGAGCAGTTCTTC. This codes for CAWNQGEDEQFF. Together with reference TRBV30 and TRBJ2-1, the CDR3 gives the full variable domain: SQTIHQWPATLVQPVGSPLSLECTVEGTSNPNLYWYRQAAGRGLQLLFYSVGIGQISSEVPQNLSASRPQDRQFILSSKKLLLSDSGFYLCAWNQGEDEQFFGPGTRLTVL.

The rearrangement links TRBV9 to TRBJ1-1, with D perhaps matching TRBD1 (6 bases). Germline CDR1 and CDR2: SGDLS and YYNGEE. Trimming took 3 bases from V and 4 from J, leaving 10 bases between them. The length of the CDR3 is 13 residues. The DNA of the CDR3 is TGTGCCAGCAGCGCATTACAGGGCACTGAAGCTTTCTTT. Translating it yields CASSALQGTEAFF. The whole variable domain, filled in from reference TRBV9 and TRBJ1-1, reads DSGVTQTPKHLITATGQRVTLRCSPRSGDLSVYWYQQSLDQGLQFLIQYYNGEERAKGNILERFSAQQFPDLHSELNLSSLELGDSALYFCASSALQGTEAFFGQGTRLTVV.

This chain connects TRBV27 to TRBJ2-7; D may match TRBD1 or TRBD2 (6 bases each). The CDR3 is 13 amino acids. CDR1 is MNHEY, CDR2 SMNVEV, per germline (reference sequence). Between the trimmed V and J ends, which lost 3 bases and 7 bases, there was a span of 13 bases. The CDR3 sequence is CASSFPGATEQYF. The CDR3 DNA reads TGTGCCAGCAGTTTTCCGGGGGCGACTGAGCAGTACTTC.

The genes are TRBV15 and TRBJ2-1, with D possibly TRBD2 on 5 matching bases. The CDR3 covers 16 residues. Germline V lookup: CDR1 LNHNV, CDR2 YYDKDF (reference sequence). The ends were cut back, 2 bases at V and 0 bases at J, with 11 bases in the middle. The CDR3 sequence is CATSRQIGISYNEQFF. CDR3 in DNA: TGTGCCACCAGCAGACAAATCGGGATCTCCTACAATGAGCAGTTCTTC.

This rearrangement joins TRBV18 to TRBJ1-5; D uncertain. The CDR3 is 13 residues long. Germline CDR1 and CDR2: KGHSH and LQKENI. V lost 9 bases and J lost 4, with 13 bases in between. The CDR3 nucleotides are TGTGCCAGTGGAGATTCGGGGAATCAGCCCCAGCATTTT. Translating gives CASGDSGNQPQHF.

The rearrangement uses TRBV4-1 and TRBJ1-2; D unclear. The CDR3 loop spans 13 amino acids. CDR1 MGHRA and CDR2 YSYEKL come from the germline V gene. V was cut by 4 bases and J by 8 bases, with 14 bases left in between. CDR3 in DNA: TGCGCCAGCAGCCCCCGGACCACGGACGGCTACACCTTC. As protein: CASSPRTTDGYTF.

This sequence joins TRBV12-5 and TRBJ2-7; D is undetermined. CDR3 length: 11 amino acids. Trimming stripped 4 bases from V and 6 bases from J, with 7 bases between. The germline gives CDR1 LGHNT, CDR2 FRNRAP. The CDR3 region has the DNA TGTGCTAGTGGTTCTCAATGCGAGCAGTACTTC. Translation gives CASGSQCEQYF.

Here the CDR3 DNA reads TGTGCCAGCAGCCAGGTGGGGACAGATACGCAGTATTTT. Translating it yields CASSQVGTDTQYF. This chain connects TRBV7-2 to TRBJ2-3, with D unclear. Trimming removed 5 bases from V and 3 bases from J, with 9 bases in between. The CDR3 has 13 amino acids. Germline V gene sequence: CDR1 SGHTA, CDR2 FQGNSA.

The chain carries TRBV19 and TRBJ1-2; D is perhaps TRBD1 (6 bases). Trimming shortened V by 10 bases and J by 8 bases, and 20 bases separated the two germline ends. The CDR3 totals 13 residues. Germline values: CDR1 LNHDA, CDR2 SQIVND (reference sequence). CDR3 residues: CATKLSGAGGYTF. The CDR3, as DNA: TGTGCCACTAAGTTATCGGGGGCAGGCGGCTACACCTTC.

This clone was counted once. This chain connects TRBV4-2 to TRBJ2-1, with D possibly TRBD2 on 6 matching bases. CDR1 LGHNA and CDR2 YNFKEQ come from the germline V gene. The CDR3 runs to 15 residues. The germline V and J ends were trimmed by 8 bases and 1 base, with 15 bases remaining between them. CDR3 region: CASGPGTLSYNEQFF. CDR3 DNA: TGTGCCAGCGGCCCCGGGACTTTATCCTACAATGAGCAGTTCTTC.

This clone was counted a single time. The rearrangement links TRBV20-1 to TRBJ1-2, with D perhaps TRBD1 (6 bases). Trimming stripped 3 bases from V and 5 bases from J, with 10 bases between. CDR1 is DFQATT and CDR2 is SNEGSKA in the germline V gene (reference sequence). CDR3 length equals 12 residues. CDR3 sequence (DNA): TGCAGTGCTAGTCTGGACAGTTATGGCTACACCTTC. Translating gives CSASLDSYGYTF.

This chain joins TRBV11-2 and TRBJ1-1, with D perhaps matching TRBD1 (5 bases). V shed 5 bases and J shed 7 bases, with 17 bases lying between them. This CDR3 is built from 14 residues. CDR1 and CDR2 (germline): SGHAT, FQNNGV. CDR3 sequence (DNA): TGTGCCAGCAGCAGACTCAGGGACCTGGGTGAAGCTTTCTTT. It specifies CASSRLRDLGEAFF. Complete variable domain (other parts from reference TRBV11-2 and TRBJ1-1): EAGVAQSPRYKIIEKRQSVAFWCNPISGHATLYWYQQILGQGPKLLIQFQNNGVVDDSQLPKDRFSAERLKGVDSTLKIQPAKLEDSAVYLCASSRLRDLGEAFFGQGTRLTVV.

The V and J genes are TRBV9 and TRBJ2-5; possible D gene TRBD1, 5 bases. This CDR3 spans 13 amino acids. V dropped 0 bases and J dropped 5 bases, with 8 bases sitting between them. Germline V gene sequence: CDR1 SGDLS, CDR2 YYNGEE. The CDR3 region is CASSVAKGETQYF. In DNA, the CDR3 is TGTGCCAGCAGCGTAGCTAAGGGGGAGACCCAGTACTTC.

This clone was picked up one time. The V call is TRBV19, the J call TRBJ2-2; D may be TRBD2 (5 bases). Trimming pared 10 bases from V and 5 bases from J, leaving 23 bases between. Germline assignment: CDR1 LNHDA and CDR2 SQIVND (reference sequence). This CDR3 spans 16 amino acids. The CDR3 region is CATRRGIVEYTGELFF. Here the CDR3 DNA reads TGTGCCACCCGTCGGGGAATCGTCGAGTATACCGGGGAGCTGTTTTTT. Drawing the rest from reference TRBV19 and TRBJ2-2, the complete variable domain is DGGITQSPKYLFRKEGQNVTLSCEQNLNHDAMYWYRQDPGQGLRLIYYSQIVNDFQKGDIAEGYSVSREKKESFPLTVTSAQKNPTAFYLCATRRGIVEYTGELFFGEGSRLTVL.

This chain links TRBV6-2 or TRBV6-3 with TRBJ2-3; D unclear. The CDR3 extends over 14 amino acids. Looked up from germline, CDR1 is MNHEY and CDR2 is SVGEGT. The germline V and J ends were trimmed by 0 bases and 2 bases, with 6 bases remaining between them. CDR3 residues: CASSYSFNTDTQYF. CDR3 DNA sequence: TGTGCCAGCAGTTACTCGTTCAACACAGATACGCAGTATTTT.

This chain's CDR3 is CASSFAELHRAAQYF. The CDR3 DNA is TGTGCCAGCAGCTTCGCCGAATTGCACAGGGCGGCCCAGTACTTC. The J gene is TRBJ2-5, the V gene TRBV5-5; TRBD1 is a possible D gene (6 bases). The V end was cut by 2 bases, the J end by 9 bases, with 20 bases between. The V gene's germline CDR1 is SGHKS and CDR2 YYEKEE (reference sequence). This CDR3 region has 15 residues. The full variable domain, its missing parts supplied by reference TRBV5-5 and TRBJ2-5, is DAGVTQSPTHLIKTRGQQVTLRCSPISGHKSVSWYQQVLGQGPQFIFQYYEKEERGRGNFPDRFSARQFPNYSSELNVNALLLGDSALYLCASSFAELHRAAQYFGPGTRLLVL.

The V call is TRBV2, the J call TRBJ1-2, with 8 positions matching TRBD1. Germline CDR1 and CDR2: SNHLY and FYNNEI. Losses at the gene ends were 3 bases for V and 3 bases for J; bases not matched to a gene: 12. CDR3 size: 17 residues. As DNA, the CDR3 is TGTGCCAGCAGTGATATGGGCAGGGGGCTTTATGACTATGGCTACACCTTC. It encodes CASSDMGRGLYDYGYTF.

This rearrangement joins TRBV27 to TRBJ1-1, with 9 bases lining up with TRBD1. Trimming cost V 6 bases and J 3 bases; bases outside gene matches: 5. Germline V gene data show CDR1 as MNHEY and CDR2 as SMNVEV (reference sequence). CDR3 length: 14 residues. DNA of the CDR3: TGTGCCAGCAGCGGGACAGGGAGGGACACTGAAGCTTTCTTT. It is translated as CASSGTGRDTEAFF.

This sequence joins TRBV7-3 and TRBJ2-3; D uncertain. This CDR3 has 13 residues. In germline, CDR1 is SGHTA, CDR2 FQGTGA. Trimming removed 4 bases from V and 2 bases from J, with 7 bases in between. The CDR3 here is CASSYGNTDTQYF. CDR3 in DNA: TGTGCCAGCAGCTACGGAAACACAGATACGCAGTATTTT. Full variable domain (outside the CDR3, taken from reference TRBV7-3 and TRBJ2-3): GAGVSQTPSNKVTEKGKYVELRCDPISGHTALYWYRQSLGQGPEFLIYFQGTGAADDSGLPNDRFFAVRPEGSVSTLKIQRTERGDSAVYLCASSYGNTDTQYFGPGTRLTVL.

V and J are TRBV5-1 and TRBJ2-3; D perhaps matches TRBD2 (5 bases). The CDR3 runs to 13 residues. Germline assignment: CDR1 SGHRS and CDR2 YFSETQ. V gave up 1 base and J gave up 6 bases, with 9 bases separating them. CDR3: CASSLWEHDTQYF. In nucleotides, the CDR3 is TGCGCCAGCAGCTTGTGGGAGCACGATACGCAGTATTTT.